The clone carrying this TCR beta chain was detected ten times or more. Its matching antigen is unknown. TCR cDNA molecules each had a unique molecular identifier. From the 5' RACE reads, TCRdb called clonotypes with MiXCR, one entry per CDR3 protein. The sample has about 6,000 distinct CDR3 sequences, roughly 8% seen once; the top ten hold around 27%. The data were taken from a study of spatial heterogeneity in lung cancer. Study overall: Fewer alpha-chain than beta-chain sequences were consistently detected. Strong correlation linked TCR transcript counts in tumor regions to a T cell module score derived from matched bulk RNA-seq. Study-wide results and limits: One measure, the expanded intratumoral alpha and beta TCR count, tracked tumor mutation counts.

The time point was: sample taken at primary tumor resection. The sequenced material consisted of unsorted whole RNA from tumor, nontumor lung or frozen PBMC. This CDR3 is 13 amino acids long. V was pared by 6 bases and J by 3 bases, with 15 bases between. Germline CDR1 is DFQATT and CDR2 is SNEGSKA (reference sequence). The V gene is TRBV20-1, the J gene TRBJ2-7; D is perhaps TRBD2 (6 bases). This specimen was lung tumor tissue, taken at surgery. The sequence was obtained from a female donor with early-stage non-small cell lung cancer. The CDR3 DNA reads as TGCAGTGCCGCGGTCGGGACTTTCTACGAGCAGTACTTC. As protein: CSAAVGTFYEQYF.